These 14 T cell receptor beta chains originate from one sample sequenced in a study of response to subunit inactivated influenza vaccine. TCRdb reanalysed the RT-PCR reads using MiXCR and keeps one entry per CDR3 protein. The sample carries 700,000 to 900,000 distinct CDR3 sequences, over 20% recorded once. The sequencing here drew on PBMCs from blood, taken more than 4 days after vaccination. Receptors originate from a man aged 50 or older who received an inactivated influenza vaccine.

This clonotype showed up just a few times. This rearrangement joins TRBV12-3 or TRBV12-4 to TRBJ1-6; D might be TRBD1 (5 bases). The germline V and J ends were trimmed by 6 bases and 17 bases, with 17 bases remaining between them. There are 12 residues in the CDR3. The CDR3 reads CASSPTGRLIHF. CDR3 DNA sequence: TGTGCCAGCAGCCCGACGGGACGGTTAATCCACTTT.

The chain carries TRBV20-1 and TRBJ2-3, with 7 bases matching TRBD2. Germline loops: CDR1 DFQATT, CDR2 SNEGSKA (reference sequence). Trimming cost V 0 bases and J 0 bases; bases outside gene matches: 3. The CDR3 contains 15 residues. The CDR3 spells CSARDSRESTDTQYF. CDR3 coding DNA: TGCAGTGCTAGAGATTCGCGGGAGAGCACAGATACGCAGTATTTT.

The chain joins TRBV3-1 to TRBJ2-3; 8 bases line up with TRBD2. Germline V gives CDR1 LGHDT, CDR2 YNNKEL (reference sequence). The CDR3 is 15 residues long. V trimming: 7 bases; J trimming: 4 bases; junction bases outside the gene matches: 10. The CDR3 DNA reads TGTGCCAGCACCGGAGCGGGAGAAGCGGCAGATACGCAGTATTTT. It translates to CASTGAGEAADTQYF.

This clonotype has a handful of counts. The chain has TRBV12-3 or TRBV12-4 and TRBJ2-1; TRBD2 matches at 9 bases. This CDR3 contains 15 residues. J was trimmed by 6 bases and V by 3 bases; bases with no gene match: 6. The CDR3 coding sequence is TGTGCCAGCAGTTTTAGGGCGGGAGGGCCCAATGAGCAGTTCTTC. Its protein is CASSFRAGGPNEQFF.

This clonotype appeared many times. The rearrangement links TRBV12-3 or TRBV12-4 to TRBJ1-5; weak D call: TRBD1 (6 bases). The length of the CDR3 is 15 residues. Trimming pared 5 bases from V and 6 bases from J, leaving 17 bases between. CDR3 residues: CASSPAGGSGQPQHF. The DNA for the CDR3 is TGTGCCAGCAGTCCGGCGGGGGGCTCAGGTCAGCCCCAGCATTTT.

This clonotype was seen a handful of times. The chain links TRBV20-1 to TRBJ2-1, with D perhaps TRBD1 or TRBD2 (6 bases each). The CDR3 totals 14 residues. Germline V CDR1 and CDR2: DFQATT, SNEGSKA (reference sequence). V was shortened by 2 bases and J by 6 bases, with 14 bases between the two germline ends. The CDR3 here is CSARRGADVNEQFF. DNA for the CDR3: TGCAGTGCTAGAAGGGGGGCGGACGTCAATGAGCAGTTCTTC.

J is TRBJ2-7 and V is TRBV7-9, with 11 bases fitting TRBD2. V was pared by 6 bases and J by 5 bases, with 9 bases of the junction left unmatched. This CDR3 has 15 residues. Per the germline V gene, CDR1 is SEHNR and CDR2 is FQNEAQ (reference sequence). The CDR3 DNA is TGTGCCAGCAGGGCCGGGACTAGCGGACCCCACGAGCAGTACTTC. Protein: CASRAGTSGPHEQYF. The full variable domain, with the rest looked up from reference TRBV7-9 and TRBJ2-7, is DTGVSQNPRHKITKRGQNVTFRCDPISEHNRLYWYRQTLGQGPEFLTYFQNEAQLEKSRLLSDRFSAERPKGSFSTLEIQRTEQGDSAMYLCASRAGTSGPHEQYFGPGTRLTVT.

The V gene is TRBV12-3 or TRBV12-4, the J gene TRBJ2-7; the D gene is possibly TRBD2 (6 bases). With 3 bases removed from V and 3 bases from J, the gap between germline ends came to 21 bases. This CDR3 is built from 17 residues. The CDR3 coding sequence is TGTGCCAGCAGTTTCATTAATATGGAGGGGTTGAGCTACGAGCAGTACTTC. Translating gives CASSFINMEGLSYEQYF.

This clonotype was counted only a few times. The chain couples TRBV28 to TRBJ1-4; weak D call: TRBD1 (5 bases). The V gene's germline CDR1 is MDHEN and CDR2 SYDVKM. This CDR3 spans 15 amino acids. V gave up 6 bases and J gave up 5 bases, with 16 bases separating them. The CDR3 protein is CASRPGRRPNEKLFF. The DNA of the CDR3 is TGTGCCAGCAGGCCGGGACGGCGCCCAAATGAAAAACTGTTTTTT.

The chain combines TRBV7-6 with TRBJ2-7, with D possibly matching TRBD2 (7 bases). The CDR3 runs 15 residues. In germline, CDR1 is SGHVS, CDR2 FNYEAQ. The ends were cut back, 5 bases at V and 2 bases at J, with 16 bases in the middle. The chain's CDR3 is CASSPIGGPAYEQYF. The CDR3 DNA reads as TGTGCCAGCAGCCCTATCGGGGGGCCAGCCTACGAGCAGTACTTC.

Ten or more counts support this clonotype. The chain's CDR3 is CASSGGTSGRAESSYEQYF. The CDR3 DNA follows: TGTGCCAGCAGCGGTGGGACTAGCGGGAGGGCCGAGAGCTCCTACGAGCAGTACTTC. The rearrangement uses TRBV5-6 and TRBJ2-7, with TRBD2 matching 16 bases. CDR1 is SGHDT, CDR2 YYEEEE, per germline. The CDR3 spans 19 residues. V lost 4 bases, J lost 0 bases, and 10 bases stayed unmatched.

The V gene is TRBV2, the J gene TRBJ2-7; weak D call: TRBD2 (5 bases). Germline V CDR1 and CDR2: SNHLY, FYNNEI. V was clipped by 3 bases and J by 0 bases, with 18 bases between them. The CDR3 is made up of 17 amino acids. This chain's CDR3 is CASSDFGLDSSSYEQYF. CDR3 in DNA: TGTGCCAGCAGTGACTTTGGTTTGGACTCGAGCTCCTACGAGCAGTACTTC.

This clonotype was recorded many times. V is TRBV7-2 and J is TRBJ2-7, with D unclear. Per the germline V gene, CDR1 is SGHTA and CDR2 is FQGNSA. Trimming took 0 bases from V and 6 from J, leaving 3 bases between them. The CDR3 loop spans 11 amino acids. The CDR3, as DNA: TGTGCCAGCAGCTTAGCGATCGAGCAGTACTTC. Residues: CASSLAIEQYF.

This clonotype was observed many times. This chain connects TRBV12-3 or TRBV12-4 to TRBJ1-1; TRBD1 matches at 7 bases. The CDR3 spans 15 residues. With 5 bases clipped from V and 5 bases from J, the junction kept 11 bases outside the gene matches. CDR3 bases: TGTGCCAGCAGTCTCTCAGGGGGGGCCAAGACTGAAGCTTTCTTT. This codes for CASSLSGGAKTEAFF.